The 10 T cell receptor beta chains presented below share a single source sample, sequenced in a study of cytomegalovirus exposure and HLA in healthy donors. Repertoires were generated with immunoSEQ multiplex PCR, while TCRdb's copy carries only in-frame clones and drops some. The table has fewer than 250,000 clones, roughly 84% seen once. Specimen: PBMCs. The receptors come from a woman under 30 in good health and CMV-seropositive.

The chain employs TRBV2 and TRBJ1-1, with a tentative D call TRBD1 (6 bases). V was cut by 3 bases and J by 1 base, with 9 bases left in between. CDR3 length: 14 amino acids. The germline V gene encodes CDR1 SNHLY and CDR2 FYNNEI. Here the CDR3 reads CASSERGRNTEAFF. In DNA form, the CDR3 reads TGTGCCAGCAGTGAGAGGGGGAGGAACACTGAAGCTTTCTTT. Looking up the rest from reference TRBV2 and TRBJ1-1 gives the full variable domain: EPEVTQTPSHQVTQMGQEVILRCVPISNHLYFYWYRQILGQKVEFLVSFYNNEISEKSEIFDDQFSVERPDGSNFTLKIRSTKLEDSAMYFCASSERGRNTEAFFGQGTRLTVV.

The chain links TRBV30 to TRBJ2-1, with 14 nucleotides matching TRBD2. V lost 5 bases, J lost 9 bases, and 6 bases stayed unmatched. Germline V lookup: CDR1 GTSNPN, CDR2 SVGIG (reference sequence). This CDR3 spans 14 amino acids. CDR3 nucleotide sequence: TGTGCCTGGGGGGGACTAGCGGGAGTGGGTGAGCAGTTCTTC. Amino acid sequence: CAWGGLAGVGEQFF.

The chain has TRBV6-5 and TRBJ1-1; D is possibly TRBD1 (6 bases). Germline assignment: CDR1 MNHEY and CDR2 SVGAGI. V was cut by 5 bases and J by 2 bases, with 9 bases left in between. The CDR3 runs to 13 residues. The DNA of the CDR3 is TGTGCCAGCAGTCGGACAGTCAACACTGAAGCTTTCTTT. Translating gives CASSRTVNTEAFF.

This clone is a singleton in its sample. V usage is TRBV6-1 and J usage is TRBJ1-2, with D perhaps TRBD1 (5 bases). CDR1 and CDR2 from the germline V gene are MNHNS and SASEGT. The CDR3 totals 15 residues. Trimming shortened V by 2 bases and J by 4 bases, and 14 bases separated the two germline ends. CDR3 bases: TGTGCCAGCAGTGAATTCCACAGGCTGCGCTATGGCTACACCTTC. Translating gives CASSEFHRLRYGYTF.

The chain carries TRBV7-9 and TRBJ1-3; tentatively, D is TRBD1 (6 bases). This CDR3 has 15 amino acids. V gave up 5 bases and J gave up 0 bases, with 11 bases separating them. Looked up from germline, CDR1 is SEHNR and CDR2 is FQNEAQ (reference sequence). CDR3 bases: TGTGCCAGCAGCGCCCGACAGGTCTCTGGAAACACCATATATTTT. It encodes CASSARQVSGNTIYF.

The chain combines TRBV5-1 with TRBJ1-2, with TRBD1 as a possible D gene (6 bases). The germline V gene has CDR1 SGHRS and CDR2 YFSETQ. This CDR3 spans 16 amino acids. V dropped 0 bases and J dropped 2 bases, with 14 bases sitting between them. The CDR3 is CASSLGEGGINYGYTF. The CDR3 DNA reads TGCGCCAGCAGCTTGGGAGAAGGGGGAATCAACTATGGCTACACCTTC.

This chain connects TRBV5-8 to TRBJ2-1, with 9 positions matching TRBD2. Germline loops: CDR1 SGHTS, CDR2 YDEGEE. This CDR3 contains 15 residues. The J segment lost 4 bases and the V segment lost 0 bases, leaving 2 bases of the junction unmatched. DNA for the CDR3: TGTGCCAGCAGCTTGGGTAGCGGGAGTTACAATGAGCAGTTCTTC. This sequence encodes CASSLGSGSYNEQFF.

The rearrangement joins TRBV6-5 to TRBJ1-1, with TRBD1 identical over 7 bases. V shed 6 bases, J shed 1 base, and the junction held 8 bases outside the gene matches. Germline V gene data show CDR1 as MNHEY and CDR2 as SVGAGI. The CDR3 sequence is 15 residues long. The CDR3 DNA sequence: TGTGCCAGCAGACTTACAGGGGCCCCGAACACTGAAGCTTTCTTT. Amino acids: CASRLTGAPNTEAFF.

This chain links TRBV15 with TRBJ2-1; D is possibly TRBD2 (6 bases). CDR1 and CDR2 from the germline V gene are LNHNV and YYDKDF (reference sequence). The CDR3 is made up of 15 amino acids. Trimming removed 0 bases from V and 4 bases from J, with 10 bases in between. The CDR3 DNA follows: TGTGCCACCAGCAGAGACCGGGGGAGGTACAATGAGCAGTTCTTC. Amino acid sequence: CATSRDRGRYNEQFF.

CDR3 sequence reads: CASSLETGSTEAFF. The CDR3 DNA is TGTGCCAGCAGCTTAGAGACAGGGTCCACTGAAGCTTTCTTT. The chain carries TRBV28 and TRBJ1-1, with 7 bases matching TRBD1. V lost 6 bases to trimming and J lost 4 bases; unmatched junction nucleotides: 8. The CDR3 has 14 residues. Germline CDR1 MDHEN, CDR2 SYDVKM.